This T cell receptor beta chain appears in the sequencing data of a study of blood T cell repertoires in COVID-19. Looking at the study overall: From the United States, Italy and Spain came samples of acute and convalescent COVID-19.

CDR3 length: 17 residues. This clone was picked up one time. Generated by immunoSEQ multiplex PCR, the TCRdb table keeps only in-frame clones and is missing some. There are approximately 230,000 clones in the sample; around nine tenths occur only once, and 14% to 15% lies in the top ten. Residents of about 25 US areas, aged about 18 to 95 years, made up the participants. The material sequenced was PBMCs or T cells enriched from blood (not recorded which). This sequence originates from a woman between 50 and 59 years old with acute COVID-19. This chain uses TRBV21-1 with TRBJ2-3; the D call TRBD2 from the table was never checked on the DNA. TRBV21-1 is deemed a pseudogene. The CDR3 loop is CASSSSGTSGRPNTQYF. CDR3 DNA: TGTGCCAGCAGCTCCTCAGGGACTAGCGGGAGGCCTAATACGCAGTATTTT.